The 27 T cell receptor beta chains below all came from one sample that was sequenced in a study of OX40 agonist ivuxolimab in advanced cancers. Some clones are missing from TCRdb's copy, which holds only in-frame ones; the method was immunoSEQ multiplex PCR. Of some 34,000 clones in the sample, approximately 81% are singletons; the top ten hold about 13%. The source was CD4+ or CD8+ T cells sorted from blood, collected in a trial of the OX40 agonist ivuxolimab. All receptors come from an adult with an advanced solid tumor such as melanoma, head and neck, liver or kidney cancer.

The chain couples TRBV6-1 to TRBJ2-5; 7 bases line up with TRBD1. CDR1 is MNHNS and CDR2 is SASEGT in the germline V gene. V lost 6 bases, J lost 5 bases, and 9 bases stayed unmatched. The CDR3 covers 14 residues. The CDR3 DNA reads as TGTGCCAGCAGCCATGAGACAGGGCTGGAGACCCAGTACTTC. Residues: CASSHETGLETQYF.

This rearrangement joins TRBV5-1 to TRBJ2-1, with 7 bases matching TRBD1. This CDR3 region has 15 residues. The germline V gene encodes CDR1 SGHRS and CDR2 YFSETQ. V lost 3 bases and J lost 2; bases outside the gene matches: 5. The CDR3 nucleotides read TGCGCCAGCAGCTATACGGGACAGACCTACAATGAGCAGTTCTTC. As protein: CASSYTGQTYNEQFF.

The chain links TRBV11-2 to TRBJ2-1, with D perhaps TRBD2 (6 bases). This CDR3 is built from 14 residues. V was pared by 5 bases and J by 6 bases, with 14 bases between. Germline V gives CDR1 SGHAT, CDR2 FQNNGV. CDR3 nucleotide sequence: TGTGCCAGCAGCCATCGACTAGGCGGCAATGAGCAGTTCTTC. Translation gives CASSHRLGGNEQFF.

This clone appeared a few times. The V gene is TRBV10-2, the J gene TRBJ2-7, with D possibly TRBD2 on 6 matching bases. The ends were cut back, 7 bases at V and 4 bases at J, with 14 bases in the middle. In germline, CDR1 is WSHSY, CDR2 SAAADI. This CDR3 is built from 13 residues. This chain's CDR3 is CASTWGLPYEQYF. CDR3 nucleotides: TGCGCCAGCACCTGGGGACTTCCGTACGAGCAGTACTTC.

As DNA, the CDR3 is TGTGCCAGCAGAGCAGAAAATTACAATCAGCCCCAGCATTTT. The encoded protein is CASRAENYNQPQHF. The chain combines TRBV27 with TRBJ1-5; unclear D gene. With 6 bases removed from V and 3 bases from J, the gap between germline ends came to 12 bases. Germline loops: CDR1 MNHEY, CDR2 SMNVEV (reference sequence). The CDR3 consists of 14 residues.

This clone is labeled medium-sized. The chain is built from TRBV2 and TRBJ1-2; 9 nucleotides align to TRBD1. Germline V gene data show CDR1 as SNHLY and CDR2 as FYNNEI. The CDR3 contains 14 residues. V shed 7 bases and J 4 bases; nucleotides not matched to a gene: 7. CDR3 bases: TGTGCCAGCAATACCGGGACAGGGAGCTATGGCTACACCTTC. Translated: CASNTGTGSYGYTF.

In this sample, this clone turned up once. The rearrangement uses TRBV11-2 and TRBJ2-1; 10 bases are shared with TRBD1. Trimming took 5 bases from V and 4 from J; bases not matched to a gene: 8. This CDR3 contains 16 residues. Germline CDR1 SGHAT, CDR2 FQNNGV. In DNA, the CDR3 is TGTGCCAGCAGCACCCTCGACAGGGGGCTTTACAATGAGCAGTTCTTC. This codes for CASSTLDRGLYNEQFF.

V gene TRBV6-5 combines with J gene TRBJ1-5, with a tentative D call TRBD1 (5 bases). This CDR3 has 16 residues. Trimming took off 4 bases at V and 0 bases at J, with 13 bases between the two ends. In germline, CDR1 is MNHEY, CDR2 SVGAGI. Written as DNA, the CDR3 is TGTGCCAGCAGTTGTGGGGGTTTTTATAGCAATCAGCCCCAGCATTTT. Residues: CASSCGGFYSNQPQHF.

The chain links TRBV7-9 to TRBJ1-5; D call uncertain. The CDR3 length is 14 residues. Germline V lookup: CDR1 SEHNR, CDR2 FQNEAQ (reference sequence). V was pared by 1 base and J by 5 bases, with 9 bases between. CDR3 sequence reads: CASSLEDADQPQHF. DNA for the CDR3: TGTGCCAGCAGCTTAGAGGACGCGGATCAGCCCCAGCATTTT.

This sequence joins TRBV7-8 and TRBJ2-7; the D call may be TRBD1 or TRBD2 (5 bases each). V lost 3 bases and J lost 7, with 19 bases in between. The CDR3 covers 15 residues. CDR1 is SGHVS, CDR2 FQNEAQ, per germline. CDR3 bases: TGTGCCAGCAGCTTGACGAGGGGCCCTCCGGGAGAGCAGTACTTC. Amino acid sequence: CASSLTRGPPGEQYF.

The chain uses TRBV19 and TRBJ1-5, with 8 bases that match TRBD1. CDR1 is LNHDA and CDR2 is SQIVND in the germline V gene (reference sequence). The CDR3 contains 15 residues. The J segment lost 4 bases and the V segment lost 5 bases, leaving 7 bases of the junction unmatched. CDR3 sequence reads: CASSPTGGRNQPQHF. The CDR3 bases are TGTGCCAGTAGTCCTACAGGGGGGAGGAATCAGCCCCAGCATTTT. The full variable domain, its missing parts supplied by reference TRBV19 and TRBJ1-5, is DGGITQSPKYLFRKEGQNVTLSCEQNLNHDAMYWYRQDPGQGLRLIYYSQIVNDFQKGDIAEGYSVSREKKESFPLTVTSAQKNPTAFYLCASSPTGGRNQPQHFGDGTRLSIL.

This clone was counted a few times. The chain recombines TRBV28 with TRBJ2-7, with 7 bases that match TRBD1. The germline gives CDR1 MDHEN, CDR2 SYDVKM. This CDR3 contains 15 residues. The J segment lost 0 bases and the V segment lost 7 bases, leaving 9 bases of the junction unmatched. CDR3 in amino acids: CASKSGAGGSYEQYF. The CDR3 DNA is TGTGCCAGCAAGTCTGGGGCAGGGGGCTCCTACGAGCAGTACTTC.

The gene calls are TRBV28 and TRBJ1-1; D may be TRBD1 (5 bases). The CDR3 runs 13 residues. Germline-derived CDR1 and CDR2 are MDHEN and SYDVKM. V lost 3 bases to trimming and J lost 6 bases, with 11 bases between them. The CDR3 loop is CASSFLGVSEAFF. The CDR3 DNA reads TGTGCCAGCAGTTTTTTAGGGGTTTCTGAAGCTTTCTTT.

V gene TRBV9 combines with J gene TRBJ1-3; unclear D gene. The CDR3 loop spans 15 amino acids. CDR1 and CDR2 from the germline V gene are SGDLS and YYNGEE. Trimming took off 3 bases at V and 0 bases at J, with 10 bases between the two ends. This CDR3 reads CASSGDGLSGNTIYF. The CDR3 bases are TGTGCCAGCAGCGGTGACGGGCTCTCTGGAAACACCATATATTTT.

Concerning this clone itself: One junction end does not reproduce the germline sequence, and a read error may be involved. The chain joins TRBV7-7 to TRBJ2-3; D is unclear. Germline V gives CDR1 SSHAT, CDR2 FNYEAQ (reference sequence). The CDR3 sequence is 15 residues long. Here the CDR3 DNA reads TGTGCTAGCAGCTTAGGAACGGTTAGCACAGATACGCAGTATTTT. Translation gives CASSLGTVSTDTQYF. Complete variable domain (other parts from reference TRBV7-7 and TRBJ2-3): GAGVSQSPRYKVTKRGQDVTLRCDPISSHATLYWYQQALGQGPEFLTYFNYEAQPDKSGLPSDRFSAERPEGSISTLTIQRTEQRDSAMYRCASSLGTVSTDTQYFGPGTRLTVL.

This clone came up once. The rearrangement uses TRBV2 and TRBJ1-1, with 7 bases aligning to TRBD1. The CDR3 extends over 14 amino acids. V was clipped by 8 bases and J by 3 bases; unmatched bases: 9. From germline, CDR1 is SNHLY and CDR2 FYNNEI. This CDR3 reads CASLQDRLDTEAFF. CDR3 nucleotides: TGTGCCAGCCTACAGGACAGGTTGGACACTGAAGCTTTCTTT.

The chain couples TRBV6-1 to TRBJ2-1; 8 bases align to TRBD2. The CDR3 runs 14 residues. Germline trimming cut 6 bases from V and 3 bases from J; bases unmatched to any gene: 4. Germline assignment: CDR1 MNHNS and CDR2 SASEGT. CDR3 protein: CASRERGHYNEQFF. DNA for the CDR3: TGTGCCAGCAGGGAGCGGGGGCACTACAATGAGCAGTTCTTC.

The chain joins TRBV9 to TRBJ2-3, with D unresolved. Germline CDR1 and CDR2: SGDLS and YYNGEE. The CDR3 runs 14 residues. The V end was cut by 3 bases, the J end by 9 bases, with 17 bases between. As DNA, the CDR3 is TGTGCCAGCAGCGCCCGGTACGAGCAGCGCACGCAGTATTTT. Protein sequence: CASSARYEQRTQYF.

This chain uses TRBV7-6 with TRBJ1-5; no firm D call. In germline, CDR1 is SGHVS, CDR2 FNYEAQ. The CDR3 has 13 residues. V lost 1 base and J lost 9, with 10 bases in between. CDR3 sequence (DNA): TGTGCCAGCAGCTTAGGGAGGCCGGGGCCCCAGCATTTT. The encoded protein is CASSLGRPGPQHF.

This chain joins TRBV19 and TRBJ2-7; the D is unclear. CDR3 size: 17 residues. V was pared by 3 bases and J by 3 bases, with 21 bases between. CDR1 is LNHDA, CDR2 SQIVND, per germline (reference sequence). This CDR3 is CASSILAARTNLYEQYF. The CDR3 coding sequence is TGTGCCAGTAGTATTCTGGCAGCCCGAACCAACCTCTACGAGCAGTACTTC.

This sequence joins TRBV7-9 and TRBJ2-3; no clear D gene. There are 13 residues in the CDR3. Trimming cost V 7 bases and J 4 bases, with 12 bases left between them. The V gene's germline CDR1 is SEHNR and CDR2 FQNEAQ (reference sequence). This CDR3 reads CASTRGDADTQYF. Written as DNA, the CDR3 is TGTGCCAGCACCCGAGGAGACGCAGATACGCAGTATTTT.

The chain carries TRBV5-1 and TRBJ2-3, with unresolved D. This CDR3 has 13 residues. Deletions cut 4 bases from V and 6 bases from J, with 12 bases between. Looked up from germline, CDR1 is SGHRS and CDR2 is YFSETQ. The CDR3 is CASSALLTDTQYF. The CDR3 coding sequence is TGCGCCAGCAGCGCTTTACTTACGGATACGCAGTATTTT.

The rearrangement links TRBV7-2 to TRBJ2-5; tentative D call: TRBD2 (6 bases). The CDR3 length is 14 residues. V lost 4 bases and J lost 3, with 12 bases in between. CDR1 is SGHTA and CDR2 is FQGNSA in the germline V gene. The CDR3, as DNA: TGTGCCAGCAGCTCCTTTGGCGGGGAAGAGACCCAGTACTTC. This gives the protein CASSSFGGEETQYF.

CDR3 in amino acids: CASSQDRSMRYNEQFF. The CDR3 nucleotides read TGTGCCAGCAGCCAAGATCGCTCGATGCGCTACAATGAGCAGTTCTTC. V is TRBV4-2 and J is TRBJ2-1, with D uncertain. This CDR3 spans 16 amino acids. CDR1 is LGHNA and CDR2 is YNFKEQ in the germline V gene. The V end lost 0 bases, the J end lost 3 bases, and 12 bases lay between the germline ends.

The chain carries TRBV4-2 and TRBJ2-3; D perhaps matches TRBD2 (5 bases). Germline values: CDR1 LGHNA, CDR2 YNFKEQ. This CDR3 spans 19 amino acids. V was cut by 0 bases and J by 2 bases, with 21 bases left in between. CDR3 residues: CASSQEVPYSGGPTDTQYF. CDR3 in DNA: TGTGCCAGCAGCCAAGAAGTCCCTTACTCGGGCGGGCCCACAGATACGCAGTATTTT.

V usage is TRBV5-1 and J usage is TRBJ2-5, with 8 bases fitting TRBD1. The assigned J gene may be wrong: the sequence end matches TRBJ2-7 better. The germline CDR1 and CDR2 sequences are SGHRS and YFSETQ. This CDR3 is built from 16 residues. CDR3 sequence (DNA): TGCGCCAGCAGCGGAGACAGGGGACCCCTCTCCTACGAGCAGTACTTC. It is translated as CASSGDRGPLSYEQYF.

This clone has only a few counts. This chain joins TRBV4-1 and TRBJ1-5; perhaps TRBD1 as D (6 bases). Per the germline V gene, CDR1 is MGHRA and CDR2 is YSYEKL. The CDR3 is 14 residues long. Deletions cut 5 bases from V and 8 bases from J, with 16 bases between. DNA of the CDR3: TGCGCCAGCAGCGCCGTCCAGGGGAACAAGCCCCAGCATTTT. It is translated as CASSAVQGNKPQHF.